A single T cell receptor (beta chain) is shown here with its context. The antigen remains unidentified. This specimen comes from a study of T cell responses to AZD1222 COVID-19 vaccine. Overall study findings and caveats: The donor group comprised mostly white British people and more females; the analysis possibly underestimated clonal diversity.

V shed 0 bases and J shed 1 base, with 12 bases lying between them. The V gene's germline CDR1 is SGDLS and CDR2 YYNGEE. This CDR3 has 16 amino acids. TCRdb's table, derived via immunoSEQ multiplex PCR, lists solely in-frame clones and lacks some. The profile shows approximately 140,000 clones, 93% of them singletons. The sample in question was peripheral blood, obtained on day 0 of AZD1222 vaccination. This TCR came from an adult in good health. J is TRBJ2-3 and V is TRBV9; the D gene is possibly TRBD2 (6 bases). DNA of the CDR3: TGTGCCAGCAGCGTAGGCGGGAATTTGGGCACAGATACGCAGTATTTT. The encoded protein is CASSVGGNLGTDTQYF.